These 21 T cell receptor beta chains came from one sample sequenced in a study of beta chain features in type 1 diabetes. Every bit of the isolated RNA underwent reverse transcription, so sequencing read expressed TCRB transcripts. Generated by immunoSEQ multiplex PCR, the TCRdb table keeps only in-frame clones and is missing some. Altogether hundreds of thousands of clones are present, 14% being singletons, with the ten largest covering 6.7%. Source material: central memory CD4+ T cells from blood. The receptors shown here come from a man aged 25 to 40 in good health.

Many counts were recorded for this clone. This chain joins TRBV5-1 and TRBJ2-3; 10 bases are shared with TRBD1. V was clipped by 4 bases and J by 6 bases; unmatched bases: 5. Germline V CDR1 and CDR2: SGHRS, YFSETQ. This CDR3 is 14 amino acids long. The CDR3 here is CASSIGTGVDTQYF. In DNA, the CDR3 is TGCGCCAGCAGCATCGGGACAGGGGTGGATACGCAGTATTTT.

This clone was seen only a few times. This rearrangement joins TRBV9 to TRBJ2-1; TRBD1 or TRBD2 may be the D gene (5 bases each). The V gene lost 4 bases and the J gene lost 7 bases, with 15 bases spanning the gap. The CDR3 covers 14 residues. The germline V gene has CDR1 SGDLS and CDR2 YYNGEE. CDR3 residues: CASSRTGTLNEQFF. In DNA form, the CDR3 reads TGTGCCAGCAGCCGTACCGGGACCCTAAATGAGCAGTTCTTC.

The genes are TRBV7-8 and TRBJ2-7; no clear D. Germline V gene lookup returns CDR1 SGHVS and CDR2 FQNEAQ. V was shortened by 5 bases and J by 4 bases, with 6 bases between the two germline ends. The CDR3 contains 11 residues. CDR3 in amino acids: CASSTQYEQYF. The CDR3 DNA reads TGTGCCAGCAGCACCCAATACGAGCAGTACTTC.

V gene TRBV27 combines with J gene TRBJ2-3, with D tentatively TRBD1 (6 bases). This CDR3 has 12 amino acids. Germline lookup yields CDR1 MNHEY and CDR2 SMNVEV (reference sequence). V lost 2 bases and J lost 10, with 10 bases in between. The DNA for the CDR3 is TGTGCCAGCAGTTTAATAGGGGGTCCGCAGTATTTT. It specifies CASSLIGGPQYF.

At least ten counts were recorded for this clone. This chain joins TRBV29-1 and TRBJ2-1, with TRBD2 identical over 9 bases. The trim removed 7 bases at V and 6 bases at J, leaving 4 bases unmatched. Germline values: CDR1 SQVTM, CDR2 ANQGSEA. The CDR3 totals 12 residues. The CDR3 reads CSAKTSGNEQFF. The CDR3 DNA follows: TGCAGCGCCAAGACTAGCGGCAATGAGCAGTTCTTC.

This clone was counted a few times. The DNA for the CDR3 is TGTGCCAGCAGTGAATATCACCTGGCAGCTGAGACCCAGTACTTC. Translation gives CASSEYHLAAETQYF. The chain recombines TRBV25-1 with TRBJ2-5; D is unclear. Trimming took off 0 bases at V and 5 bases at J, with 13 bases between the two ends. CDR1 is MGHDK, CDR2 SYGVNS, per germline. The CDR3 consists of 15 residues.

This clone appeared a few times. The chain recombines TRBV7-6 with TRBJ1-2; 8 nucleotides match TRBD1. After removal of 5 bases from V and 7 bases from J, the junction contained 6 bases not matched to a gene. The CDR3 consists of 13 residues. Germline V gives CDR1 SGHVS, CDR2 FNYEAQ. The CDR3 spells CASSPGQALGYTF. The CDR3 DNA reads as TGTGCCAGCAGCCCGGGACAGGCGCTTGGCTACACCTTC.

This clone came up a few times. The chain joins TRBV5-6 to TRBJ2-1, with TRBD1 identical over 8 bases. Per the germline V gene, CDR1 is SGHDT and CDR2 is YYEEEE. This CDR3 is built from 15 residues. V dropped 4 bases and J dropped 3; count of bases not matched to a gene: 6. In DNA form, the CDR3 reads TGTGCCAGCAGCATAGGACAGGGTAACTACAATGAGCAGTTCTTC. Translation gives CASSIGQGNYNEQFF.

This chain connects TRBV6-6 to TRBJ2-3; tentatively, D is TRBD2 (7 bases). Between the trimmed V and J ends, which lost 5 bases and 2 bases, there was a span of 14 bases. Germline V gene sequence: CDR1 MNHNY, CDR2 SVGAGI (reference sequence). This CDR3 spans 15 amino acids. CDR3 residues: CASSLGGDTTDTQYF. The DNA of the CDR3 is TGTGCCAGCAGTCTGGGGGGGGACACCACAGATACGCAGTATTTT.

The chain combines TRBV11-3 with TRBJ1-1; D is possibly TRBD1 (5 bases). The CDR3 consists of 15 residues. Trimming removed 8 bases from V and 1 base from J, with 17 bases in between. Germline assignment: CDR1 SGHNT and CDR2 YENEEA. In DNA, the CDR3 is TGTGCCAGCCGAAACAGGTCGGTGGGGAACACTGAAGCTTTCTTT. Translated, it gives CASRNRSVGNTEAFF.

Written as DNA, the CDR3 is TGTGCCATCAGTGAGTCTGACTACCGAGGAACGGGCTACACCTTC. Its protein product is CAISESDYRGTGYTF. J is TRBJ1-2 and V is TRBV10-3, with D unclear. The CDR3 contains 15 residues. The V gene lost 0 bases and the J gene lost 8 bases, with 16 bases spanning the gap. Germline assignment: CDR1 ENHRY and CDR2 SYGVKD.

This clone was detected only a few times. The chain combines TRBV5-1 with TRBJ2-2; TRBD1 aligns across 8 bases. Trimming took 0 bases from V and 3 from J; bases not matched to a gene: 4. The CDR3 spans 16 residues. The germline gives CDR1 SGHRS, CDR2 YFSETQ. CDR3 residues: CASSLVGQGDTGELFF. The DNA for the CDR3 is TGCGCCAGCAGCTTGGTTGGACAGGGAGACACCGGGGAGCTGTTTTTT.

This clone has a handful of counts. V and J are TRBV6-1 and TRBJ1-1, with D tentatively TRBD1 (6 bases). CDR3 length equals 14 residues. Germline-derived CDR1 and CDR2 are MNHNS and SASEGT. V lost 3 bases, J lost 5 bases, and 13 bases lay in between. The CDR3: CASSDRRGGTEAFF. The CDR3 DNA reads TGTGCCAGCAGTGATCGCAGGGGAGGGACTGAAGCTTTCTTT.

The V gene is TRBV4-1, the J gene TRBJ1-6; maybe TRBD1 (6 bases). From germline, CDR1 is MGHRA and CDR2 YSYEKL. V was trimmed by 1 base and J by 8 bases, leaving 12 bases between them. The CDR3 has 15 amino acids. This chain's CDR3 is CASSQARQVYSPLHF. CDR3 nucleotide sequence: TGCGCCAGCAGCCAAGCCCGACAGGTATATTCACCCCTCCACTTT.

This clone was found a few times. The J gene is TRBJ2-7, the V gene TRBV5-1; TRBD1 is a possible D gene (6 bases). Between the trimmed V and J ends, which lost 4 bases and 7 bases, there was a span of 15 bases. The CDR3 spans 13 residues. Looked up from germline, CDR1 is SGHRS and CDR2 is YFSETQ. CDR3 nucleotide sequence: TGCGCCAGCAGCACCATCCCGGGACAAGAGCAGTACTTC. It yields the protein CASSTIPGQEQYF.

This clone was counted between two and nine times. The rearrangement joins TRBV7-2 to TRBJ2-1, with TRBD2 matching 8 bases. The CDR3 consists of 15 residues. The trim removed 5 bases at V and 3 bases at J, leaving 6 bases unmatched. Per germline, CDR1 SGHTA and CDR2 FQGNSA. The CDR3 region has the DNA TGTGCCAGCAGCACTACCGGGACTAGCTACAATGAGCAGTTCTTC. It encodes CASSTTGTSYNEQFF.

There are a few counts of this clone. The chain recombines TRBV14 with TRBJ1-1; D possibly corresponds to TRBD1 (6 bases). From germline, CDR1 is SGHDN and CDR2 FVKESK. V shed 3 bases and J shed 4 bases, with 15 bases lying between them. The CDR3 is 15 amino acids. The CDR3 DNA reads as TGTGCCAGCAGCCATCGGACCTTACAGGGCACTGAAGCTTTCTTT. Residues: CASSHRTLQGTEAFF.

The chain employs TRBV18 and TRBJ2-2, with a weak D call TRBD2 (5 bases). V lost 10 bases and J lost 4, with 10 bases in between. Germline V gives CDR1 KGHSH, CDR2 LQKENI. This CDR3 contains 12 residues. CDR3 amino acids: CATARGTGELFF. Written as DNA, the CDR3 is TGTGCCACCGCCCGGGGCACCGGGGAGCTGTTTTTT.

This clone turned up a few times. The V and J genes are TRBV11-2 and TRBJ1-4; maybe TRBD1 (6 bases). The CDR3 is 17 residues long. V was clipped by 1 base and J by 4 bases, with 16 bases between them. Germline CDR1 is SGHAT and CDR2 is FQNNGV. CDR3 amino acids: CASSLGSLWDINEKLFF. CDR3 DNA: TGTGCCAGCAGCTTAGGAAGTTTGTGGGACATTAATGAAAAACTGTTTTTT.

In its sample, this clone was seen a few times. A far larger clone is just one base off, so this is likely a read error. The sample carries other DNA sequences with the same CDR3. The chain couples TRBV5-4 to TRBJ1-1, with D maybe TRBD1 (5 bases). V dropped 4 bases and J dropped 1 base, with 11 bases sitting between them. CDR1 and CDR2 (germline): SGHNT, YYREEE (reference sequence). The CDR3 is made up of 14 amino acids. The CDR3 sequence: CASSRNQGNTEAFF. The CDR3 nucleotides are TGTGCCAGCAGCCGAAACCAGGGGAACACTGAAGCTTTCTTT.

This chain links TRBV11-2 with TRBJ1-5; TRBD1 agrees at 11 bases. This CDR3 region has 14 residues. V trimming: 4 bases; J trimming: 4 bases; junction bases outside the gene matches: 0. The germline CDR1 and CDR2 sequences are SGHAT and FQNNGV. The CDR3 DNA reads TGTGCCAGCAGCTGGGACAGGGGGAATCAGCCCCAGCATTTT. Residues: CASSWDRGNQPQHF.